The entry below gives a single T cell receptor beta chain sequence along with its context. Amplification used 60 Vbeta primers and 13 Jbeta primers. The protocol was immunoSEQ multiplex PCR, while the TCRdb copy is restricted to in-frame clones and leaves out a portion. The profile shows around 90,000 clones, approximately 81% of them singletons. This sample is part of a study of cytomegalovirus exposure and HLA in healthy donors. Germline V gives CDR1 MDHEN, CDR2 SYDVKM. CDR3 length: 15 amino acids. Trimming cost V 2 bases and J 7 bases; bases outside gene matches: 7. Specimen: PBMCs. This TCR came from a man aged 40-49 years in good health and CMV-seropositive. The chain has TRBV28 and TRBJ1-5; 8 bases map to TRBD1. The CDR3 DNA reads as TGTGCCAGCAGTTTAGGTTCAGGGGGCAGGCAGCCCCAGCATTTT. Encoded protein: CASSLGSGGRQPQHF.